Following are 26 T cell receptor beta chains from one sample sequenced in a study of CD8 T cells in Susac syndrome. An input of 0.5 to 1 ug of RNA was subjected to reverse transcription using random hexamers. TCRdb used MiXCR to reprocess the immunoSEQ multiplex PCR reads, holding one entry per CDR3 protein. The table has some 200,000 distinct CDR3 sequences, roughly 94% seen once. The material sequenced was CD8+ T cells from PBMCs. These receptors all stem from a human donor with Susac syndrome.

CDR3 amino acids: CSVVGLIYTDTQYF. As DNA, the CDR3 is TGCAGCGTTGTTGGGTTAATCTACACAGATACGCAGTATTTT. The chain has TRBV29-1 and TRBJ2-3, with no clear D. Germline CDR1 reads SQVTM; CDR2 reads ANQGSEA. The V end lost 4 bases, the J end lost 2 bases, and 13 bases lay between the germline ends. The length of the CDR3 is 14 residues.

This clonotype was observed a single time. The V call is TRBV5-4, the J call TRBJ2-1, with TRBD2 identical over 12 bases. Losses at the gene ends were 2 bases for V and 0 bases for J; bases not matched to a gene: 6. Germline V gene lookup returns CDR1 SGHNT and CDR2 YYREEE (reference sequence). The CDR3 extends over 18 amino acids. CDR3 coding DNA: TGTGCCAGCAGCTTAGTGCTAGCGGGGGGGGCCTCCTACAATGAGCAGTTCTTC. As protein: CASSLVLAGGASYNEQFF.

This sequence joins TRBV7-8 and TRBJ2-5, with a possible D match to TRBD1 (5 bases). Germline V gene data show CDR1 as SGHVS and CDR2 as FQNEAQ. The CDR3 is 16 residues long. Between the trimmed V and J ends, which lost 5 bases and 5 bases, there was a span of 21 bases. In DNA form, the CDR3 reads TGTGCCAGCAGCCCACTAATGATTACAGGTCAGGAGACCCAGTACTTC. This encodes CASSPLMITGQETQYF.

The chain uses TRBV7-9 and TRBJ2-7; weak D call: TRBD1 (6 bases). Germline V gene data show CDR1 as SEHNR and CDR2 as FQNEAQ (reference sequence). Trimming took 5 bases from V and 2 from J, leaving 10 bases between them. The CDR3 runs 13 residues. CDR3 loop: CASSPTGAYEQYF. CDR3 bases: TGTGCCAGCAGCCCGACAGGAGCCTACGAGCAGTACTTC. The complete variable domain, with remaining parts taken from reference TRBV7-9 and TRBJ2-7, reads DTGVSQNPRHKITKRGQNVTFRCDPISEHNRLYWYRQTLGQGPEFLTYFQNEAQLEKSRLLSDRFSAERPKGSFSTLEIQRTEQGDSAMYLCASSPTGAYEQYFGPGTRLTVT.

The chain is built from TRBV20-1 and TRBJ2-3; D is ambiguous. Trimming pared 1 base from V and 0 bases from J, leaving 11 bases between. CDR1 is DFQATT and CDR2 is SNEGSKA in the germline V gene (reference sequence). This CDR3 has 15 residues. CDR3 protein: CSARAGVTSTDTQYF. The DNA of the CDR3 is TGCAGTGCTAGAGCCGGAGTAACTAGCACAGATACGCAGTATTTT.

This rearrangement joins TRBV2 to TRBJ2-1; perhaps TRBD2 as D (6 bases). In germline, CDR1 is SNHLY, CDR2 FYNNEI. V gave up 8 bases and J gave up 3 bases, with 14 bases separating them. The CDR3 loop spans 14 amino acids. This CDR3 is CASRLGGLYNEQFF. The CDR3 DNA reads TGTGCCAGCCGGTTGGGGGGACTCTACAATGAGCAGTTCTTC.

This CDR3 reads CASSLLQGSGNTIYF. For the CDR3, the DNA is TGTGCCAGCAGCCTCCTACAGGGAAGTGGAAACACCATATATTTT. The chain has TRBV7-9 and TRBJ1-3; the D gene is possibly TRBD1 (6 bases). Trimming stripped 5 bases from V and 3 bases from J, with 14 bases between. This CDR3 has 15 residues. The germline CDR1 and CDR2 sequences are SEHNR and FQNEAQ (reference sequence).

The chain combines TRBV13 with TRBJ2-7, with D perhaps matching TRBD2 (5 bases). The V gene lost 5 bases and the J gene lost 1 base, with 12 bases spanning the gap. Germline assignment: CDR1 PRHDT and CDR2 FYEKMQ (reference sequence). The CDR3 runs to 14 residues. The CDR3 spells CASSTRADSYEQYF. CDR3 nucleotides: TGTGCCAGCAGCACGAGGGCAGATTCCTACGAGCAGTACTTC.

The chain is built from TRBV6-5 and TRBJ2-3, with unresolved D. The germline CDR1 and CDR2 sequences are MNHEY and SVGAGI. Trimming pared 2 bases from V and 2 bases from J, leaving 11 bases between. CDR3 size: 15 residues. DNA for the CDR3: TGTGCCAGCAGTTACAAACTCGCTACCACAGATACGCAGTATTTT. Protein sequence: CASSYKLATTDTQYF.

This chain connects TRBV11-2 to TRBJ2-7, with no clear D. CDR1 is SGHAT and CDR2 is FQNNGV in the germline V gene. The CDR3 is 13 residues long. Trimming left V 1 base short and J 3 bases short, with 7 bases between. CDR3 DNA: TGTGCCAGCAGCTTAGCACAGCACTACGAGCAGTACTTC. This gives the protein CASSLAQHYEQYF. Based on the CDR3 plus reference TRBV11-2 and TRBJ2-7, the full variable domain is EAGVAQSPRYKIIEKRQSVAFWCNPISGHATLYWYQQILGQGPKLLIQFQNNGVVDDSQLPKDRFSAERLKGVDSTLKIQPAKLEDSAVYLCASSLAQHYEQYFGPGTRLTVT.

The chain carries TRBV12-3 or TRBV12-4 and TRBJ1-2; 9 bases fit TRBD1. Trimming at V came to 7 bases and at J to 4 bases, leaving 10 bases not matched to a gene. The CDR3 contains 15 residues. The DNA of the CDR3 is TGTGCCAGCATTGGTCCCGGGACAGGGATCTATGGCTACACCTTC. Protein product: CASIGPGTGIYGYTF.

The V call is TRBV25-1, the J call TRBJ1-2; D remains unclear. Germline CDR1 MGHDK, CDR2 SYGVNS. V lost 3 bases, J lost 2 bases, and 10 bases lay in between. The CDR3 spans 14 residues. The chain's CDR3 is CASSDAVKNYGYTF. For the CDR3, the DNA is TGTGCCAGCAGTGATGCGGTAAAGAACTATGGCTACACCTTC.

The chain links TRBV4-1 to TRBJ2-1; 10 nucleotides align to TRBD2. Germline loops: CDR1 MGHRA, CDR2 YSYEKL. The CDR3 covers 15 residues. Trimming took 6 bases from V and 5 from J; bases not matched to a gene: 7. CDR3 sequence (DNA): TGCGCCAGCAGTCCCACTAGCGGGGATAACAATGAGCAGTTCTTC. It yields the protein CASSPTSGDNNEQFF.

CDR3 loop: CASSQEGTGGQETQYF. The CDR3 coding sequence is TGCGCCAGCAGCCAAGAAGGGACGGGGGGGCAAGAGACCCAGTACTTC. The chain combines TRBV4-1 with TRBJ2-5; 8 nucleotides agree with TRBD2. Trimming at V came to 0 bases and at J to 2 bases, leaving 5 bases not matched to a gene. CDR1 and CDR2 from the germline V gene are MGHRA and YSYEKL. This CDR3 has 16 amino acids.

The chain combines TRBV24-1 with TRBJ2-1, with D perhaps assigned TRBD1 or TRBD2 (5 bases each). Germline CDR1 KGHDR, CDR2 SFDVKD. The CDR3 consists of 15 residues. The V end lost 1 base, the J end lost 6 bases, and 12 bases lay between the germline ends. CDR3 in DNA: TGTGCCACCAGTGATTTCCGGTTAGGGACCAATGAGCAGTTCTTC. Translated, it gives CATSDFRLGTNEQFF.

The chain joins TRBV20-1 to TRBJ2-3; TRBD1 is a possible D gene (6 bases). V lost 0 bases and J 1 base, leaving 14 bases between the germline ends. The CDR3 is 16 amino acids. Germline loops: CDR1 DFQATT, CDR2 SNEGSKA (reference sequence). DNA of the CDR3: TGCAGTGCTAGAGAGCCCGCAGGGGCCGGCACAGATACGCAGTATTTT. Residues: CSAREPAGAGTDTQYF.

This clonotype was counted between two and nine times. The chain recombines TRBV29-1 with TRBJ2-1; D unclear. This CDR3 comprises 14 residues. V shed 1 base and J shed 2 bases, with 9 bases lying between them. Looked up from germline, CDR1 is SQVTM and CDR2 is ANQGSEA. The CDR3 DNA reads as TGCAGCGTTGAAGGGAAGGTCACCTACAATGAGCAGTTCTTC. Translation: CSVEGKVTYNEQFF.

V and J are TRBV28 and TRBJ2-4, with 7 bases matching TRBD1. Germline assignment: CDR1 MDHEN and CDR2 SYDVKM. V gave up 6 bases and J gave up 10 bases; unmatched junction bases: 9. The CDR3 is 13 residues long. The CDR3 region is CASSQTGISIQYF. In DNA form, the CDR3 reads TGTGCCAGCAGCCAGACAGGGATTTCAATTCAGTACTTC.

CDR3 sequence reads: CASSDEATDTQYF. The CDR3 DNA follows: TGTGCCAGCAGTGATGAGGCCACAGATACGCAGTATTTT. This chain joins TRBV28 and TRBJ2-3; no firm D call. The CDR3 length is 13 residues. Germline CDR1 MDHEN, CDR2 SYDVKM. With 5 bases removed from V and 2 bases from J, the gap between germline ends came to 8 bases.

The chain links TRBV29-1 to TRBJ1-2; D not certain. Germline lookup yields CDR1 SQVTM and CDR2 ANQGSEA. CDR3 length: 12 residues. V was clipped by 4 bases and J by 4 bases, with 10 bases between them. The CDR3: CSVVWQIYGYTF. DNA for the CDR3: TGCAGCGTTGTTTGGCAGATCTATGGCTACACCTTC.

There are a few counts of this clonotype. The V and J genes are TRBV7-8 and TRBJ1-1, with D possibly TRBD1 on 6 matching bases. This CDR3 is 13 amino acids long. Germline lookup yields CDR1 SGHVS and CDR2 FQNEAQ. The V and J ends lost 6 bases and 4 bases respectively, with 12 bases between them. Here the CDR3 DNA reads TGTGCCAGCAGATCACAGGGCTCCACTGAAGCTTTCTTT. Protein: CASRSQGSTEAFF.

The chain joins TRBV30 to TRBJ1-5; possible D gene TRBD1, 6 bases. This CDR3 region has 14 residues. Looked up from germline, CDR1 is GTSNPN and CDR2 is SVGIG (reference sequence). The V and J ends lost 3 bases and 4 bases respectively, with 13 bases between them. This CDR3 is CAWSGVDRNQPQHF. CDR3 in DNA: TGTGCCTGGAGCGGGGTTGACAGGAATCAGCCCCAGCATTTT.

The chain has TRBV6-5 and TRBJ2-7; 11 bases agree with TRBD2. Germline CDR1 and CDR2: MNHEY and SVGAGI. This CDR3 comprises 16 residues. The V and J ends lost 0 bases and 7 bases, in that order; junction bases with no gene match: 8. The CDR3 sequence: CASSYSALAGGVEQYF. The DNA of the CDR3 is TGTGCCAGCAGTTACTCGGCGCTAGCGGGAGGTGTTGAGCAGTACTTC.

The V and J genes are TRBV19 and TRBJ1-1; 8 nucleotides agree with TRBD1. The V segment lost 5 bases and the J segment 4 bases; nucleotides outside the gene matches: 3. Germline V gene lookup returns CDR1 LNHDA and CDR2 SQIVND (reference sequence). The CDR3 is 13 residues long. CDR3 in DNA: TGTGCCAGTAGTTACAGGGGGTCCACTGAAGCTTTCTTT. Translated: CASSYRGSTEAFF.

V usage is TRBV11-2 and J usage is TRBJ2-1; 12 nucleotides line up with TRBD2. V lost 1 base and J lost 7; bases outside the gene matches: 11. This CDR3 region has 18 residues. Germline-derived CDR1 and CDR2 are SGHAT and FQNNGV. CDR3 coding DNA: TGTGCCAGCAGCTTAGGCGCCCTAGCGGGAGGGCCAGGGAATGAGCAGTTCTTC. Protein product: CASSLGALAGGPGNEQFF.

This chain connects TRBV24-1 to TRBJ2-2, with D tentatively TRBD1 (6 bases). V was clipped by 4 bases and J by 4 bases, with 12 bases between them. CDR3 length: 15 residues. Germline lookup yields CDR1 KGHDR and CDR2 SFDVKD. The CDR3 protein is CATSESGQLTGELFF. CDR3 nucleotide sequence: TGTGCCACCAGTGAATCAGGACAGCTCACCGGGGAGCTGTTTTTT.